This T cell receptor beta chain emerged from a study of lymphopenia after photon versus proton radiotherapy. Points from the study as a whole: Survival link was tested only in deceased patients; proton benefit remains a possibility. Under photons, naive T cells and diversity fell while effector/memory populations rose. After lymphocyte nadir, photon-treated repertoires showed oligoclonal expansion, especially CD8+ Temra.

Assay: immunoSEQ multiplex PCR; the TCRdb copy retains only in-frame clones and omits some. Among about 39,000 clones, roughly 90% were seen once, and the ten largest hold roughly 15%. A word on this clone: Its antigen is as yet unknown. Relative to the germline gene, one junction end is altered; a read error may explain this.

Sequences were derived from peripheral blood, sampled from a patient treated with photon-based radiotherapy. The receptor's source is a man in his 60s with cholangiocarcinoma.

CDR3 residues: CASRFSGTSGYEQYF. In DNA, the CDR3 is TGTGCCAGCCGTTTTTCCGGGACTAGCGGCTACGAGCAGTACTTC. The J gene is TRBJ2-7, the V gene TRBV28; 11 bases map to TRBD2. Per the germline V gene, CDR1 is MDHEN and CDR2 is SYDVKM. The CDR3 has 15 residues.